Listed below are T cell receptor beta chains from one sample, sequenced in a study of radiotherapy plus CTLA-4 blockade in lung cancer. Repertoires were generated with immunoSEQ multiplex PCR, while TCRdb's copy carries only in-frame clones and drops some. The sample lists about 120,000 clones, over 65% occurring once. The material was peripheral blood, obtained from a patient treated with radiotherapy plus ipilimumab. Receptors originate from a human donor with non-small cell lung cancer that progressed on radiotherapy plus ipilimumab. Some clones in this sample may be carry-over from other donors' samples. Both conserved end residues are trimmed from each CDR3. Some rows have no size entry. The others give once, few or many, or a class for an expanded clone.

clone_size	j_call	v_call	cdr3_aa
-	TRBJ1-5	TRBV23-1	ASSPPGGTLQH
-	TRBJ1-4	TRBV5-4	ASSLDSNGELF
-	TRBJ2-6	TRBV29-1	SAGDGVGANVLT
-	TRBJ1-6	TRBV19	ASKMAQGSSPLH
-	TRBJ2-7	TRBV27	ASSSPTGTGAYEQY
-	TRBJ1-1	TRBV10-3	AISRPGGTEAF
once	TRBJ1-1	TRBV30	AWAPGAGRWTEAF
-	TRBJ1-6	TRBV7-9	ASSLTGYSPLH
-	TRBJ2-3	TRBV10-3	AIRGNPSTDTQY
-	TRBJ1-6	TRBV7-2	ASSFDRYNSPLH
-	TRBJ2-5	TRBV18	ASSPGGGRETQY
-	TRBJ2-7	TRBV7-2	ASSLTLAGTYEQY
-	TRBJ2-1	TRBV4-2	ASSQTGQGTYNEQF
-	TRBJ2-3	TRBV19	ASSSLAGATDTQY
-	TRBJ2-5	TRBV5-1	ASSVTSGQKQGTQY
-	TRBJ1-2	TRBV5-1	ASSLGQGLGISYGYT
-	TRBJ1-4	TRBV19	ASSKNRGRVEKLF
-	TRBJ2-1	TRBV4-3	ASSLGGLAATNEQF
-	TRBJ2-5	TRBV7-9	ASSFLPQWGGSQETQY
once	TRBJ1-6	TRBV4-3	ASSALPDISRSLH